These T cell receptor beta chains were read from a single sample in a study of T cell responses to AZD1222 COVID-19 vaccine. Libraries were prepared by immunoSEQ multiplex PCR; TCRdb keeps only in-frame clonotypes and omits some of them. The sample lists roughly 130,000 clones; around 92% were seen once. Source: peripheral blood, taken on day 0 of AZD1222 vaccination. The receptor source for this set is an adult in good health. CDR3s include the opening cysteine and the closing phenylalanine or tryptophan. The D gene is left open where the match is weak. Size is omitted from some rows. Given values are once, few, many or a class for expanded clones.

v_gene: TRBV6-5; abundance: -; d_gene: TRBD1; j_gene: TRBJ2-3; CDR3aa: CASSYSGGEDTQYF; CDR3nt: TGTGCCAGCAGTTACTCAGGGGGCGAGGATACGCAGTATTTT
v_gene: TRBV6-6; abundance: -; d_gene: TRBD1; j_gene: TRBJ1-3; CDR3aa: CATNEQGARNTIYF; CDR3nt: TGTGCCACCAATGAACAGGGGGCCCGAAACACCATATATTTT
v_gene: TRBV10-3; abundance: -; d_gene: -; j_gene: TRBJ2-3; CDR3aa: CAIKVADTQYF; CDR3nt: TGTGCCATCAAGGTGGCTGATACGCAGTATTTT
v_gene: TRBV29-1; abundance: few; d_gene: -; j_gene: TRBJ2-3; CDR3aa: CSVEYRARGGDTQYF; CDR3nt: TGCAGCGTTGAGTACAGGGCCCGAGGCGGAGATACGCAGTATTTT
v_gene: TRBV4-1; abundance: -; d_gene: -; j_gene: TRBJ1-1; CDR3aa: CASSEGGDTEAFF; CDR3nt: TGCGCCAGCTCCGAGGGGGGCGACACTGAAGCTTTCTTT
v_gene: TRBV4-1; abundance: -; d_gene: -; j_gene: TRBJ2-3; CDR3aa: CASSQESLGSDTQYF; CDR3nt: TGCGCCAGCAGCCAAGAATCCTTGGGGTCAGATACGCAGTATTTT
v_gene: TRBV6-5; abundance: -; d_gene: TRBD1; j_gene: TRBJ1-1; CDR3aa: CASSYGTGATEAFF; CDR3nt: TGTGCCAGCAGTTACGGGACAGGGGCCACTGAAGCTTTCTTT
v_gene: TRBV5-1; abundance: few; d_gene: TRBD1; j_gene: TRBJ1-2; CDR3aa: CASRDDRAGNTF; CDR3nt: TGCGCCAGCAGAGACGACAGGGCCGGGAACACCTTC
v_gene: TRBV18; abundance: -; d_gene: -; j_gene: TRBJ1-6; CDR3aa: CASSLGQPVNSPLHF; CDR3nt: TGTGCCAGCTCACTAGGACAGCCCGTGAATTCACCCCTCCACTTT
v_gene: TRBV5-1; abundance: once; d_gene: -; j_gene: TRBJ1-3; CDR3aa: CASSSRLDSGNTIYF; CDR3nt: TGCGCCAGCAGTTCCCGACTGGACTCTGGAAACACCATATATTTT
v_gene: TRBV7-2; abundance: -; d_gene: -; j_gene: TRBJ2-3; CDR3aa: CASSLRGSSTDTQYF; CDR3nt: TGTGCCAGCAGCTTACGGGGGTCTAGCACAGATACGCAGTATTTT